This record covers a single TCR beta chain. No antigen is known for it. These data originate in a study of OX40 agonist ivuxolimab in advanced cancers. Some clones are missing from TCRdb's copy, which holds only in-frame ones; the method was immunoSEQ multiplex PCR. The table has about 86,000 clones, around 90% seen once. V shed 4 bases, J shed 3 bases, and the junction held 1 base outside the gene matches. Germline V gene sequence: CDR1 KGHSH, CDR2 LQKENI. There are 14 residues in the CDR3. Study conclusions and caveats: The study observed clonal expansion of CD4+ and CD8+ blood T cells by week 6 at 0.1 to 3.0 mg/kg.

Sequences were derived from CD4+ or CD8+ T cells sorted from blood, sampled in a trial of the OX40 agonist ivuxolimab. The TCR sequence derives from an adult with an advanced solid tumor such as melanoma, head and neck, liver or kidney cancer. The V gene is TRBV18, the J gene TRBJ2-7; 12 nucleotides agree with TRBD2. The CDR3 spells CASSRTSGDYEQYF. The CDR3 coding sequence is TGTGCCAGCTCACGGACTAGCGGGGACTACGAGCAGTACTTC.